Listed below are T cell receptor beta chains from one sample, sequenced in a study of T cell responses to AZD1222 COVID-19 vaccine. Data came from immunoSEQ multiplex PCR; TCRdb stores just in-frame clones and leaves some out. The sample contains more than 150,000 clones, roughly 88% of which appear only once. The material was peripheral blood, obtained on day 0 of AZD1222 vaccination. The receptors stem from an adult in good health. Both conserved end residues are part of each CDR3.

v_gene	j_gene	CDR3aa
TRBV27	TRBJ2-7	CASSTTQRYSYEQYF
TRBV19	TRBJ1-2	CASIDIHRTSNYGYTF
TRBV7-3	TRBJ2-1	CASSLDGLARTDEQFF
TRBV28	TRBJ2-3	CASSWTTDTQYF
TRBV5-1	TRBJ2-5	CASSLAGTEETQYF
TRBV5-1	TRBJ2-3	CASRRTWTSGGANTDTQYF
TRBV19	TRBJ1-1	CASSQVGEAFF
TRBV10-1	TRBJ2-3	CASSESSTDTQYF
TRBV10-3	TRBJ2-3	CAITSGRGRDTQYF
TRBV5-4	TRBJ2-7	CASSYGPSSYEQYF
TRBV29-1	TRBJ1-1	CSVRGGFEAFF
TRBV29-1	TRBJ2-1	CSGLGESSYNEQFF
TRBV5-4	TRBJ1-3	CASSLGGDRGPGNTIYF
TRBV24-1	TRBJ1-4	CATNQTGRGVF
TRBV11-2	TRBJ1-1	CASSLGGTATEAFF
TRBV19	TRBJ1-2	CASSQINYGYTF
TRBV24-1	TRBJ2-1	CATSDSLTGAYSDEQFF
TRBV27	TRBJ2-3	CASSFLAGAGTDTQYF
TRBV7-9	TRBJ1-3	CASSLGGVGNTIYF
TRBV6-5	TRBJ1-3	CASDLKNGNTIYF